The clone carrying this T cell receptor (beta chain) was observed a few times. This sample was taken from a study of blood T cell repertoires in COVID-19. Study overall: Sources were T cells, B-cell-depleted T cells, or PBMCs; the material itself was cDNA or gDNA.

In the study's own analysis: Scientists estimated how many nucleated cells there were by amplifying reference gene primers. Clones were read by immunoSEQ multiplex PCR, and TCRdb kept only the in-frame ones, dropping some. The V and J calls and clone size come from that table; D and trimming were worked out from the DNA. The sample yields 310,000 or so clones, about nine tenths seen once. Material: peripheral blood. The TCR comes from a woman in her forties or fifties who had recovered from COVID-19.

CDR3 sequence reads: CASTPGTVTDTQYF. The CDR3 nucleotides read TGTGCCAGTACCCCAGGGACAGTCACAGATACGCAGTATTTT. The chain joins TRBV19 to TRBJ2-3; 7 bases match TRBD1. After removal of 7 bases from V and 2 bases from J, the junction contained 6 bases not matched to a gene. The CDR3 covers 14 residues. Germline-derived CDR1 and CDR2 are LNHDA and SQIVND (reference sequence).